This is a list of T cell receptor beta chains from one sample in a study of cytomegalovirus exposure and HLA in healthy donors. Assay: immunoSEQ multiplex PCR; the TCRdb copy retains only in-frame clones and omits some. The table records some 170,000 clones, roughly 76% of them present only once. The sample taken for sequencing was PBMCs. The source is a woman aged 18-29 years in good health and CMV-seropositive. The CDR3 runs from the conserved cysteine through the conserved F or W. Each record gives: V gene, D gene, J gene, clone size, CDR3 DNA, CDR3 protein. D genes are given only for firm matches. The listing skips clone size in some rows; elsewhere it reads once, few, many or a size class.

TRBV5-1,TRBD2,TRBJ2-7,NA,TGCGCCAGCAGCTTGGAAGCGGGGTCCTACGAGCAGTACTTC,CASSLEAGSYEQYF
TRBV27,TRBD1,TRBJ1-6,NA,TGTGCCAGCAGTTTAGCGACAGGGAGTCCCGTTAAACCCCTCCACTTT,CASSLATGSPVKPLHF
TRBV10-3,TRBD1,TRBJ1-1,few,TGTGCCATCAGTGTTGAGGGACAGGGCTTTACTGAAGCTTTCTTT,CAISVEGQGFTEAFF
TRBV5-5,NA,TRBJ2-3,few,TGTGCCAGCAGCGCAACCACAACAGGGCCAGATACGCAGTATTTT,CASSATTTGPDTQYF
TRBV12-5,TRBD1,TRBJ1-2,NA,TGTGCTAGTGCCCCCGACAGGGTGGTTGGGGATGGCTACACCTTC,CASAPDRVVGDGYTF
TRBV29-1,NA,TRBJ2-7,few,TGCAGCATCCGACCTGACAGTGTTCTATCGGGTGAGCAGTACTTC,CSIRPDSVLSGEQYF
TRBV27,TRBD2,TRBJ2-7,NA,TGTGCCAGCAGTTTAGGAAGCGGGGGGGCCGGGGAGCAGTACTTC,CASSLGSGGAGEQYF
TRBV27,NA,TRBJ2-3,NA,TGTGCCAGCAGCCTGGAGGAGGCAGATACGCAGTATTTT,CASSLEEADTQYF
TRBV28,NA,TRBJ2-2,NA,TGTGCCACCACGCGAGAATCCACCGGGGAGCTGTTTTTT,CATTRESTGELFF
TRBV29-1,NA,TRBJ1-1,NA,TGCAGCGTCGCAACAGGGCTAAAAGCTTTCTTT,CSVATGLKAFF
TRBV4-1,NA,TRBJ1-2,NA,TGCGCCAGCAGCCAAGTCGGCAGACAGGCCGATGGCTACACCTTC,CASSQVGRQADGYTF
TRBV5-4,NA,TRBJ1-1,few,TGTGCCAGCAGCTTGGCCGCGGGGGAAGCTTTCTTT,CASSLAAGEAFF
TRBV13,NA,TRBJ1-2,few,TGTGCCAGCAGCTCATCCCCGGAGAACTATGGCTACACCTTC,CASSSSPENYGYTF
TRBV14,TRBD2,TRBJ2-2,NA,TGTGCCAGCAGCCAATTAGCGGGGGGGACCAACACCGGGGAGCTGTTTTTT,CASSQLAGGTNTGELFF
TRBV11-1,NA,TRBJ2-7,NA,TGTGCCAGCAGCTTAGGGGGACACCCGCGATACTACGAGCAGTACTTC,CASSLGGHPRYYEQYF
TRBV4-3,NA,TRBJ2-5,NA,TGCGCCAGCAGCAACCTCCTGGCGGCACAAGAGACCCAGTACTTC,CASSNLLAAQETQYF
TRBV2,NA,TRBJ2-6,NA,TGTGGCAAAAAAAGCCAAACAGGTAAATCTGGGGCCAACGTCCTGACTTTC,CGKKSQTGKSGANVLTF
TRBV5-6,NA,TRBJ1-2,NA,TGTGCCAGCAGCCCCCCCAGGGTGGAAGGCTACACCTTC,CASSPPRVEGYTF
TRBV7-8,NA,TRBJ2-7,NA,TGTGCCAGCAGCTTAGCTGAGTTTTTGGAGCAGTACTTC,CASSLAEFLEQYF
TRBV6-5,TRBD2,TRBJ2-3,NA,TGTGCCAGCAGTTACTCGGCGGGGGGCACAGATACGCAGTATTTT,CASSYSAGGTDTQYF
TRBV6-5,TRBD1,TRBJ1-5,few,TGTGCCAGCAGTGGGGACAGGGGAAGTCCCCAGCATTTT,CASSGDRGSPQHF
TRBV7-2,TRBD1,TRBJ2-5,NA,TGTGCCAGCAGCTTAGAGGGGGCGGTGGAGACCCAGTACTTC,CASSLEGAVETQYF
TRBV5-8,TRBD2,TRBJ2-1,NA,TGTGCCAGCAGCTCCCTCCGGGGGCTAGCGGGGGGAGATGAGCAGTTCTTC,CASSSLRGLAGGDEQFF
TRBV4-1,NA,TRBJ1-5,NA,TGCGCCAGCAGCCAAGGGGGGGGGAGCAATCAGCCCCAGCATTTT,CASSQGGGSNQPQHF
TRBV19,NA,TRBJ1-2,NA,TGTGCCAGTAGTATAAGGGGACAAGATGCCTATGGCTACACCTTC,CASSIRGQDAYGYTF
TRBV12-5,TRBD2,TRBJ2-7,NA,TGTGCTAGTGGGACTAGCGGGGGCATCTACGAGCAGTACTTC,CASGTSGGIYEQYF
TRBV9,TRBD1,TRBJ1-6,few,TGTGCCAGCAGCCCAAGACAGGGTATGGGTAATTCACCCCTCCACTTT,CASSPRQGMGNSPLHF
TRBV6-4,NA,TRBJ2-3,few,TGTGCCAGCAGTGACTCGGAAGGGGGGGGAACAGATACGCAGTATTTT,CASSDSEGGGTDTQYF
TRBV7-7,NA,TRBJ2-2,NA,TGTGCTAGCAGCTACGACAGAGTCACCGGGGAGCTGTTTTTT,CASSYDRVTGELFF
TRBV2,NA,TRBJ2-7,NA,TGTGCCAGCAGTGAATGGGCGGGTTGGGCACTCCCCTACGAGCAGTACTTC,CASSEWAGWALPYEQYF
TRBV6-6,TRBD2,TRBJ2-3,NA,TGTGCCAGCAGTTATAACCCCGGGGGGAGCACAGATACGCAGTATTTT,CASSYNPGGSTDTQYF